Presented here are 27 T cell receptor beta chains from one specimen sequenced in a study of CD8 T cells in ankylosing spondylitis (dated by TCRdb to about 2017). The library was obtained by 5' RACE. Sequencing used an Illumina HiSeq 2500. TCRdb reanalyzed the raw reads on its own, using fastp at Q25 for trimming and MiXCR for clone calling, and kept in-frame beta chains. Rows are combined by CDR3 protein, so each entry shows the most common genes and DNA. This sample comprises roughly 68,000 distinct CDR3 sequences, 6.2% of them detected only once. Clones ranked in the top ten supply just under 5% of the sample. Material for sequencing was synovial fluid, either unsorted or a sorted T cell fraction (not recorded which). These receptors all stem from a male donor with ankylosing spondylitis.

J is TRBJ2-6 and V is TRBV3-1; D uncertain. This CDR3 has 16 residues. V lost 0 bases and J lost 2, with 8 bases in between. Per germline, CDR1 LGHDT and CDR2 YNNKEL (reference sequence). In nucleotides, the CDR3 is TGTGCCAGCAGCCAAGAACCCTGGGCTGGGGCCAACGTCCTGACTTTC. Translation gives CASSQEPWAGANVLTF.

This clonotype was observed a handful of times. The V and J genes are TRBV10-3 and TRBJ2-1; 13 nucleotides align to TRBD2. With V trimmed by 10 bases and J by 5 bases, 2 bases remained unmatched. Germline lookup yields CDR1 ENHRY and CDR2 SYGVKD. The CDR3 consists of 13 residues. The CDR3 reads CATGLAGNNEQFF. CDR3 DNA: TGTGCCACGGGACTAGCGGGGAACAATGAGCAGTTCTTC.

This clonotype was seen repeatedly, ten times or more. This chain uses TRBV12-3 or TRBV12-4 with TRBJ1-3; no clear D. This CDR3 has 14 residues. V lost 6 bases to trimming and J lost 0 bases, with 9 bases between them. As DNA, the CDR3 is TGTGCCAGCAGGCCGCCGGGCTCTGGAAACACCATATATTTT. It codes for CASRPPGSGNTIYF.

This chain connects TRBV2 to TRBJ2-1, with TRBD2 matching 7 bases. The CDR3 sequence is 13 residues long. V lost 6 bases to trimming and J lost 2 bases; unmatched junction nucleotides: 1. Germline CDR1 SNHLY, CDR2 FYNNEI. Here the CDR3 reads CASRRETYNEQFF. CDR3 bases: TGTGCCAGCAGGCGGGAGACCTACAATGAGCAGTTCTTC.

This clonotype appeared many times. V is TRBV29-1 and J is TRBJ2-7, with 11 nucleotides matching TRBD1. V was pared by 4 bases and J by 6 bases, with 5 bases of the junction left unmatched. Germline V gene lookup returns CDR1 SQVTM and CDR2 ANQGSEA. CDR3 length equals 13 residues. The chain's CDR3 is CSVGTGGESEQYF. CDR3 DNA sequence: TGCAGCGTTGGGACAGGGGGCGAGAGCGAGCAGTACTTC.

Ten or more counts support this clonotype. The chain uses TRBV18 and TRBJ1-6; D remains ambiguous. The CDR3 totals 12 residues. The germline gives CDR1 KGHSH, CDR2 LQKENI. The V gene lost 0 bases and the J gene lost 6 bases, with 0 bases spanning the gap. The CDR3 DNA reads as TGTGCCAGCTCACCACCTAATTCACCCCTCCACTTT. Translated, it gives CASSPPNSPLHF.

This clonotype was counted at least ten times. The V and J genes are TRBV20-1 and TRBJ1-5; no reliable D call. Trimming removed 0 bases from V and 1 base from J, with 10 bases in between. The germline V gene encodes CDR1 DFQATT and CDR2 SNEGSKA (reference sequence). The CDR3 covers 15 residues. CDR3 residues: CSARDLAGSNQPQHF. CDR3 coding DNA: TGCAGTGCTAGAGACCTCGCCGGAAGCAATCAGCCCCAGCATTTT.

This clonotype was seen a few times. The CDR3 coding sequence is TGTGCCAGCAGCTTAGGGGGACAGGGCCAAGAGACCCAGTACTTC. This sequence encodes CASSLGGQGQETQYF. The V gene is TRBV7-3, the J gene TRBJ2-5; 9 bases agree with TRBD1. This CDR3 is 15 amino acids long. Germline V gene lookup returns CDR1 SGHTA and CDR2 FQGTGA. V trimming: 2 bases; J trimming: 1 base; junction bases outside the gene matches: 2.

Regarding this clonotype: Just one base apart from a much larger clone, this may be a read error. J is TRBJ2-7 and V is TRBV20-1; possible D gene TRBD1, 6 bases. This CDR3 contains 15 residues. V was cut by 6 bases and J by 3 bases, with 21 bases left in between. The germline V gene encodes CDR1 DFQATT and CDR2 SNEGSKA (reference sequence). The CDR3 reads CSATSGTGMVYEQYF. CDR3 in DNA: TGCAGTGCGACGAGTGGAACAGGGATGGTCTACGAGCAGTACTTC.

At least ten counts were recorded for this clonotype. V gene TRBV20-1 combines with J gene TRBJ1-2, with a weak D call TRBD1 (5 bases). The length of the CDR3 is 13 residues. Trimming cost V 5 bases and J 7 bases, with 17 bases left between them. Germline CDR1 DFQATT, CDR2 SNEGSKA (reference sequence). CDR3 protein: CSALRQGGSGYTF. The DNA of the CDR3 is TGCAGTGCTCTTCGGCAGGGAGGGAGTGGCTACACCTTC.

This clonotype has at least ten counts. The chain links TRBV9 to TRBJ2-5, with D perhaps TRBD1 (6 bases). In germline, CDR1 is SGDLS, CDR2 YYNGEE. This CDR3 is built from 15 residues. V was shortened by 0 bases and J by 5 bases, with 14 bases between the two germline ends. The CDR3 region is CASSVVPGVGETQYF. DNA for the CDR3: TGTGCCAGCAGCGTAGTCCCAGGGGTGGGTGAGACCCAGTACTTC.

This clonotype was counted many times. The V call is TRBV28, the J call TRBJ2-6; D remains unclear. The CDR3 has 16 amino acids. Trimming took off 7 bases at V and 0 bases at J, with 13 bases between the two ends. The V gene's germline CDR1 is MDHEN and CDR2 SYDVKM. CDR3 sequence (DNA): TGTGCCAGCAACCCCGAAGTAGGCTCTGGGGCCAACGTCCTGACTTTC. Protein: CASNPEVGSGANVLTF. The full variable domain, rest sourced from reference TRBV28 and TRBJ2-6, is DVKVTQSSRYLVKRTGEKVFLECVQDMDHENMFWYRQDPGLGLRLIYFSYDVKMKEKGDIPEGYSVSREKKERFSLILESASTNQTSMYLCASNPEVGSGANVLTFGAGSRLTVL.

This clonotype occurred many times. The V call is TRBV12-3 or TRBV12-4, the J call TRBJ2-2; TRBD1 agrees at 7 bases. V trimming: 3 bases; J trimming: 4 bases; junction bases outside the gene matches: 5. The CDR3 contains 15 residues. DNA for the CDR3: TGTGCCAGCAGTTTGAGACAGGGTGGCACCGGGGAGCTGTTTTTT. It specifies CASSLRQGGTGELFF.

The V gene is TRBV2, the J gene TRBJ2-5, with 8 nucleotides matching TRBD2. Germline values: CDR1 SNHLY, CDR2 FYNNEI. This CDR3 spans 15 amino acids. The V and J ends lost 3 bases and 5 bases, in that order; junction bases with no gene match: 8. The CDR3 nucleotides are TGTGCCAGCAGTGAGCAACGGGGCGGGGGGGAGACCCAGTACTTC. The encoded protein is CASSEQRGGGETQYF.

This clonotype was recorded a few times. The V and J genes are TRBV5-1 and TRBJ2-2, with 7 bases that match TRBD2. CDR1 is SGHRS and CDR2 is YFSETQ in the germline V gene. The CDR3 runs to 14 residues. J gave up 5 bases and V 6 bases, and 7 bases lay outside the gene matches. CDR3 nucleotide sequence: TGCGCCAGCAAGGCGAATAGCGGGACCGGGGAGCTGTTTTTT. Its protein product is CASKANSGTGELFF.

This clonotype showed up many times. The chain carries TRBV20-1 and TRBJ2-1, with 10 bases lining up with TRBD2. The germline V gene has CDR1 DFQATT and CDR2 SNEGSKA (reference sequence). The V and J ends lost 3 bases and 2 bases, in that order; junction bases with no gene match: 7. The CDR3 totals 16 residues. The CDR3 region has the DNA TGCAGTGCTAGGGACCCAAGCGGGAGGGCCTACAATGAGCAGTTCTTC. As protein: CSARDPSGRAYNEQFF.

The sample holds many counts of this clonotype. The chain recombines TRBV4-1 with TRBJ2-7; D possibly corresponds to TRBD1 (5 bases). The CDR3 is 17 residues long. V lost 1 base to trimming and J lost 2 bases, with 18 bases between them. CDR1 and CDR2 (germline): MGHRA, YSYEKL. As DNA, the CDR3 is TGCGCCAGCAGCCAAGCTTCAGGGCAGGGTGTTCCCTACGAGCAGTACTTC. It codes for CASSQASGQGVPYEQYF.

This clonotype was counted between two and nine times. V usage is TRBV6-1 and J usage is TRBJ2-7; no reliable D call. Between the trimmed V and J ends, which lost 6 bases and 3 bases, there was a span of 15 bases. This CDR3 comprises 14 residues. Per the germline V gene, CDR1 is MNHNS and CDR2 is SASEGT. The CDR3 nucleotides are TGTGCCAGCAGCCCCCTAGACCCTCTCTACGAGCAGTACTTC. This encodes CASSPLDPLYEQYF.

V is TRBV4-2 and J is TRBJ2-7; D is tentatively TRBD1 or TRBD2 (6 bases each). The J call may be wrong; the DNA end is better matched by TRBJ2-1. The CDR3 covers 16 residues. Per the germline V gene, CDR1 is LGHNA and CDR2 is YNFKEQ. The CDR3 region is CASSRDGGRSPYEQFF. For the CDR3, the DNA is TGTGCCAGCAGCCGCGACGGGGGCCGTTCCCCCTACGAGCAGTTCTTC.

This clonotype was seen ten or more times. The chain employs TRBV12-3 or TRBV12-4 and TRBJ2-1; 7 bases are shared with TRBD1. Trimming cost V 3 bases and J 8 bases; bases outside gene matches: 10. This CDR3 contains 15 residues. The CDR3 nucleotides are TGTGCCAGCAGTTTTTCTCGAACAGGGGCATATGAGCAGTTCTTC. Amino acids: CASSFSRTGAYEQFF.

In this sample, this clonotype is medium-sized. The chain employs TRBV5-1 and TRBJ2-1; 11 bases are shared with TRBD2. V shed 0 bases, J shed 4 bases, and the junction held 9 bases outside the gene matches. The CDR3 is 18 residues long. Per the germline V gene, CDR1 is SGHRS and CDR2 is YFSETQ. The CDR3 region is CASSLARPGTSGYNEQFF. CDR3 in DNA: TGCGCCAGCAGCTTGGCCCGTCCCGGGACTAGCGGATACAATGAGCAGTTCTTC.

There are a few counts of this clonotype. This chain links TRBV6-1 with TRBJ1-1; 7 nucleotides match TRBD1. The CDR3 totals 15 residues. Germline V gene data show CDR1 as MNHNS and CDR2 as SASEGT. The J segment lost 0 bases and the V segment lost 5 bases, leaving 6 bases of the junction unmatched. The CDR3 protein is CASSTWDRLNTEAFF. For the CDR3, the DNA is TGTGCCAGCAGTACCTGGGACAGACTGAACACTGAAGCTTTCTTT.

This clonotype was detected only a few times. This chain connects TRBV7-9 to TRBJ2-5; no reliable D call. The CDR3 length is 14 residues. Germline loops: CDR1 SEHNR, CDR2 FQNEAQ (reference sequence). The V and J ends lost 1 base and 3 bases respectively, with 9 bases between them. CDR3 bases: TGTGCCAGCAGCTTAGGGCTAGTTAAAGAGACCCAGTACTTC. This sequence encodes CASSLGLVKETQYF. The full variable domain, completed using reference TRBV7-9 and TRBJ2-5, is DTGVSQNPRHKITKRGQNVTFRCDPISEHNRLYWYRQTLGQGPEFLTYFQNEAQLEKSRLLSDRFSAERPKGSFSTLEIQRTEQGDSAMYLCASSLGLVKETQYFGPGTRLLVL.

V gene TRBV12-3 or TRBV12-4 combines with J gene TRBJ2-6; D possibly corresponds to TRBD2 (6 bases). This CDR3 spans 18 amino acids. V lost 6 bases, J lost 1 base, and 19 bases lay in between. The chain's CDR3 is CASSLFRGTGSGANVLTF. The CDR3 DNA reads TGTGCCAGCAGCCTTTTTCGGGGGACGGGATCTGGGGCCAACGTCCTGACTTTC.

The table lists this clonotype with many counts. V gene TRBV7-6 combines with J gene TRBJ2-1; 10 bases match TRBD2. Germline CDR1 SGHVS, CDR2 FNYEAQ. The CDR3 length is 16 residues. V gave up 5 bases and J gave up 0 bases; unmatched junction bases: 4. CDR3 protein: CASSIASGSSYNEQFF. The CDR3 nucleotides read TGTGCCAGCAGCATCGCTAGCGGGAGCTCCTACAATGAGCAGTTCTTC.

Only a few counts were recorded for this clonotype. The rearrangement links TRBV6-5 to TRBJ1-1, with D unclear. This CDR3 has 15 amino acids. The germline V gene encodes CDR1 MNHEY and CDR2 SVGAGI. The ends were cut back, 2 bases at V and 6 bases at J, with 16 bases in the middle. DNA for the CDR3: TGTGCCAGCAGTTACCTTCTTGGCAGTGCCTCTGAAGCTTTCTTT. This encodes CASSYLLGSASEAFF.

Many counts were recorded for this clonotype. The V and J genes are TRBV7-3 and TRBJ2-7; D gene ambiguous. CDR1 is SGHTA and CDR2 is FQGTGA in the germline V gene. V gave up 2 bases and J gave up 0 bases, with 11 bases separating them. This CDR3 contains 15 residues. The CDR3 DNA follows: TGTGCCAGCAGCTTAGCGCCGGTCCACTCCTACGAGCAGTACTTC. The encoded protein is CASSLAPVHSYEQYF.